This T cell receptor beta chain was identified during a study of T cells in Graves' hyperthyroidism and ophthalmopathy (dated by TCRdb to about 2019). Background for the entire study: Peripheral blood samples were taken at the time of initial diagnosis, prior to any treatment. To identify TCR V-J signatures that set the groups apart, the researchers used a discovery cohort of more than 95 patients, made up of 40 to 45 with Graves' ophthalmopathy and 55 to 65 with stable Graves' hyperthyroidism. In addition, the study compared T-cell repertoires in thyroid tissue and in blood from five or six Graves' hyperthyroidism patients. After blood sampling, hyperthyroidism patients were treated with methimazole at a starting dose of 30 mg daily, and ophthalmopathy patients were treated with high-dose intravenous methylprednisolone. The 100 or so discovery patients were divided at random into training and test sets in a 7:3 ratio. TCR Vbeta CDR3 sequencing of some 140 peripheral blood samples (more than 40 ophthalmopathy, under 80 hyperthyroidism and roughly 17 progressor patients) is reported in the paper. An independent validation cohort of around 19 hyperthyroidism patients and about 15 patients who later progressed to ophthalmopathy tested prospective prediction of ophthalmopathy. Broad study findings and their caveats: No statistical method was used to fix the sample size in advance, and group allocation was not hidden from the investigators. Ophthalmopathy was separated from stable hyperthyroidism by a 13 V-J signature model, with just over 85% sensitivity and 81% to 82% specificity obtained in cross-validation and 80%/75% obtained in testing. In validation, progression to ophthalmopathy was predicted by the model with 70.59% sensitivity and approximately 78% specificity, a median of about 6.4 months before onset. Blood samples also contained most of the expanded thyroid clonotypes (frequency above 0.001), which suggests that blood repertoires may reflect thyroid immune responses.

The hyperthyroidism patients were between 18 and 65 years old and newly diagnosed, with a disease duration of less than 2 months. Any patient with an uncontrolled infection, another autoimmune disease, pregnancy or lactation was excluded. Diagnoses were based on clinical symptoms, serum thyroxine and TRAb, thyroid ultrasound and orbital computed tomography. For progressor patients, blood was drawn at the first diagnosis of hyperthyroidism, before any ophthalmopathy symptoms had appeared. PBMCs were isolated from around 10 ml of fresh peripheral blood by Ficoll-Paque density gradient centrifugation. Progressor patients were defined as those initially diagnosed with Graves' hyperthyroidism in whom ophthalmopathy developed during follow-up. Trizol reagent was used to extract total RNA, and RNA quality was then checked on an Agilent 2100 Bioanalyzer. Amplification of TCR beta CDR3 regions was carried out from RNA transcripts. The TCR CDR3 was subjected to a first round of RT-PCR using the HTBI primer set and the Qiagen OneStep RT-PCR kit. The libraries were constructed in a second round of multiplex PCR and then size-selected and purified. Sequencing of the libraries was done on an Illumina HiSeq2000 using paired-end 100 bp reads. The published analysis was carried out like this. Raw data were processed with SOAPnuke, discarding reads with adapters, uncalled bases, mean Phred below 15, or no exact constant-primer or identifier match. High-quality paired reads were merged with COPE v1.2.5, and unique nucleotide sequences were defined as clonotypes. MiTCR v1.1 was used to align clonotypes to the IMGT TRBV, TRBD and TRBJ reference segments. The analysis included only V-J combinations with a frequency above 0.0001, which together covered roughly 99% of the repertoires. A TCS score was defined as the ratio of F50 (clonal expansion) to E x V (chaos), with BLOSUM62-based TCRdist applied between CDR3 peptides within each V-J. Welch's t-statistics and random forest reduced fewer than 600 V-J features to 10 to 15, which were used in a naive Bayes classifier (R e1071). TCRdb reprocessing: public reads trimmed at Q25 with fastp, clones called with MiXCR, in-frame beta chains kept. Rows are combined by CDR3 protein, so each entry shows the most common genes and DNA. It is TCRdb's table, rather than the study itself, that gives the V and J calls and clone size. This sample holds around 260,000 distinct CDR3 sequences; less than 30% were observed only once. The leading ten clones occupy about 30% of the sample.

As concerns this clonotype: There is no known antigen for this receptor. No base-level quality is on record; no much larger clone is a single base apart.

The source is a man in his forties with Graves' hyperthyroidism that later progressed to Graves' ophthalmopathy. The source material was blood.

In nucleotide form, the sequence is TGTGCCAGCAGCTTGAGGGGAGTAGGCACTGAAGCTTTCTTT. It encodes CASSLRGVGTEAFF. The chain is encoded by TRBV11-1 joined to TRBJ1-1; tentative D gene TRBD1, with 5 bases matching. Taken from cysteine to phenylalanine, the CDR3 has 14 residues. Solely the CDR3 DNA is kept, with 42 bases framed from the first base. The junction carries 12 bases between V and J, which are trimmed by 3 bases and 4 bases respectively. The germline V gene (reference sequence) gives CDR1 as SGHAT and CDR2 as FQDESV. With the portions outside the CDR3 filled from the reference TRBV11-1 and TRBJ1-1 genes, the complete variable region becomes EAEVAQSPRYKITEKSQAVAFWCDPISGHATLYWYRQILGQGPELLVQFQDESVVDDSQLPKDRFSAERLKGVDSTLKIQPAELGDSAMYLCASSLRGVGTEAFFGQGTRLTVV.